Shown below are 5 T cell receptor beta chains from a single sample sequenced in a study of beta chain features in type 1 diabetes. Every isolated RNA sample was fully reverse transcribed, so sequencing captured expressed TCRB transcripts. TCRdb's copy holds only in-frame clones and misses some; the assay was immunoSEQ multiplex PCR. This sample yields approximately 270,000 clones, of which 13% to 15% are seen a single time; 0.017% belongs to the top ten. Study-wide points: Moderate yet significant TCRB CDR3 shortening was seen in Type 1 diabetes patients in all four CD4+ subsets.

Antigens of these TCRs are unknown. The sample taken for sequencing was naive CD4+ T cells from blood. These receptors originate from a man aged 25 to 40 with type 1 diabetes.

The chain couples TRBV27 to TRBJ2-5; 12 positions agree with TRBD2. CDR3 size: 15 residues. V lost 0 bases, J lost 7 bases, and 3 bases stayed unmatched. Germline CDR1 MNHEY, CDR2 SMNVEV (reference sequence). DNA for the CDR3: TGTGCCAGCAGTTTATCCCTAGCGGGAGGGGGGACCCAGTACTTC. Its translation: CASSLSLAGGGTQYF.

The CDR3 sequence is CASSSPGTNNEQFF. CDR3 nucleotides: TGTGCCAGCAGTAGCCCAGGGACTAACAATGAGCAGTTCTTC. The chain joins TRBV28 to TRBJ2-1, with 7 positions matching TRBD2. V lost 5 bases, J lost 5 bases, and 6 bases stayed unmatched. This CDR3 spans 14 amino acids. Germline loops: CDR1 MDHEN, CDR2 SYDVKM.

This clone has just a few counts. The rearrangement joins TRBV10-2 to TRBJ2-2; 11 bases line up with TRBD2. The CDR3 is 16 amino acids. Trimming took 5 bases from V and 4 from J; bases not matched to a gene: 6. The germline V gene has CDR1 WSHSY and CDR2 SAAADI. The CDR3 bases are TGCGCCAGCAGTATACTAGCGGGAGCCCCCACCGGGGAGCTGTTTTTT. Translated, it gives CASSILAGAPTGELFF.

This clone was seen only a few times. Other DNA sequences in this specimen translate into the identical CDR3. This chain joins TRBV20-1 and TRBJ2-3, with no clear D. V was trimmed by 6 bases and J by 0 bases, leaving 4 bases between them. CDR1 is DFQATT and CDR2 is SNEGSKA in the germline V gene (reference sequence). The CDR3 spans 11 residues. In DNA form, the CDR3 reads TGCAGTGCCCCTAGCACAGATACGCAGTATTTT. Translated: CSAPSTDTQYF.

The V and J genes are TRBV28 and TRBJ2-7; perhaps TRBD2 as D (6 bases). The CDR3 is made up of 15 amino acids. The germline CDR1 and CDR2 sequences are MDHEN and SYDVKM. Trimming removed 4 bases at V and 3 bases at J, with 16 bases between. CDR3: CASSSTGTRIYEQYF. DNA for the CDR3: TGTGCCAGCAGTTCAACCGGGACTCGGATCTACGAGCAGTACTTC.